The 17 T cell receptor beta chains listed next were all sequenced from one sample in a study of T cell repertoires in cytomegalovirus infection. For these TCRs, the target antigens are not known. MiXCR, applied by TCRdb to the reads, yields one record per CDR3 protein. The repertoire includes around 540,000 distinct CDR3 sequences, 30% to 35% of them detected once, and roughly a sixth sits in the top ten. The source material was cultured PBMCs, sampled from culture after CMV antigen stimulation. These receptors all stem from a human donor in good health (CMV status not recorded). Some clones in this sample may be carry-over from other donors' samples.

The chain links TRBV7-2 to TRBJ1-5; D gene ambiguous. The V end was cut by 3 bases, the J end by 7 bases, with 10 bases between. Looked up from germline, CDR1 is SGHTA and CDR2 is FQGNSA. CDR3 size: 13 residues. CDR3 sequence reads: CASSFDLGQPQHF. The CDR3 DNA reads as TGTGCCAGCAGCTTTGATCTTGGCCAGCCCCAGCATTTT.

The rearrangement uses TRBV6-6 and TRBJ2-7; D remains unclear. This CDR3 comprises 18 residues. The V gene lost 0 bases and the J gene lost 2 bases, with 20 bases spanning the gap. Germline-derived CDR1 and CDR2 are MNHNY and SVGAGI (reference sequence). For the CDR3, the DNA is TGTGCCAGCAGTTACTCAATCCTCCTTGCGGACCCAACCTACGAGCAGTACTTC. It encodes CASSYSILLADPTYEQYF.

CDR3 region: CASSFDLHYEQYF. The CDR3 nucleotides read TGTGCCAGCAGCTTTGACTTGCACTACGAGCAGTACTTC. V usage is TRBV7-9 and J usage is TRBJ2-7, with D unclear. Germline V gene data show CDR1 as SEHNR and CDR2 as FQNEAQ (reference sequence). This CDR3 is built from 13 residues. V was pared by 3 bases and J by 3 bases, with 9 bases between.

The chain has TRBV2 and TRBJ2-4; TRBD2 is a possible D gene (5 bases). CDR1 and CDR2 from the germline V gene are SNHLY and FYNNEI. This CDR3 contains 14 residues. The germline V and J ends were trimmed by 6 bases and 1 base, with 10 bases remaining between them. The CDR3 region is CASSGSGAKNIQYF. The CDR3 region has the DNA TGTGCCAGCAGCGGGTCGGGGGCCAAAAACATTCAGTACTTC.

This clonotype was found many times. This sequence joins TRBV7-2 and TRBJ2-5, with 8 bases aligning to TRBD2. The V gene end was trimmed by 0 bases and the J gene end by 5 bases; junction bases not matched to a gene: 17. The CDR3 contains 19 residues. Germline V gene lookup returns CDR1 SGHTA and CDR2 FQGNSA. This chain's CDR3 is CASSLALGSGAGVGETQYF. CDR3 DNA: TGTGCCAGCAGCTTAGCCTTAGGGAGCGGAGCGGGAGTAGGGGAGACCCAGTACTTC.

This clonotype has just a few counts. This chain joins TRBV12-3 or TRBV12-4 and TRBJ1-1; maybe TRBD1 (5 bases). This CDR3 has 14 amino acids. V gave up 5 bases and J gave up 0 bases, with 10 bases separating them. CDR3 nucleotides: TGTGCCAGCAGTAGGACAACCATGAACACTGAAGCTTTCTTT. The encoded protein is CASSRTTMNTEAFF.

The table lists this clonotype with a few counts. The CDR3 DNA reads TGTGCCAGCAGCACGACCGGGGGTTCATATAATTCACCCCTCCACTTT. It encodes CASSTTGGSYNSPLHF. The rearrangement uses TRBV7-9 and TRBJ1-6; D perhaps matches TRBD1 (5 bases). Trimming shortened V by 5 bases and J by 4 bases, and 15 bases separated the two germline ends. CDR3 length: 16 residues. Looked up from germline, CDR1 is SEHNR and CDR2 is FQNEAQ (reference sequence).

The gene calls are TRBV20-1 and TRBJ1-1, with D hard to call. From germline, CDR1 is DFQATT and CDR2 SNEGSKA (reference sequence). This CDR3 spans 13 amino acids. Trimming left V 3 bases short and J 3 bases short, with 11 bases between. CDR3 coding DNA: TGCAGTGCTAGTCTGGCAGCTCACACTGAAGCTTTCTTT. It is translated as CSASLAAHTEAFF.

Notes on this clonotype: The conserved closing phenylalanine or tryptophan is absent in this CDR3, likely reflecting a read error. This chain uses TRBV7-2 with TRBJ2-7; 9 positions match TRBD2. CDR3 length: 16 amino acids. Germline assignment: CDR1 SGHTA and CDR2 FQGNSA. After removal of 5 bases from V and 4 bases from J, the junction contained 12 bases not matched to a gene. Written as DNA, the CDR3 is TGTGCCAGCAGCGGGGCCGTGGTAGCGGGAGCATACGAGCAGTACTCC. Amino acids: CASSGAVVAGAYEQYS.

The CDR3 sequence: CASSRPGQADEQYF. CDR3 nucleotides: TGTGCCAGCAGTCGCCCGGGACAGGCGGACGAGCAGTACTTC. V usage is TRBV28 and J usage is TRBJ2-7, with 8 bases lining up with TRBD1. The trim removed 5 bases at V and 5 bases at J, leaving 8 bases unmatched. Per the germline V gene, CDR1 is MDHEN and CDR2 is SYDVKM. The CDR3 is made up of 14 amino acids.

The chain combines TRBV6-1 with TRBJ2-6; D gene uncertain. Trimming took 4 bases from V and 2 from J, leaving 12 bases between them. This CDR3 comprises 16 residues. Germline-derived CDR1 and CDR2 are MNHNS and SASEGT. Here the CDR3 DNA reads TGTGCCAGCAGTGCCACCGACACGGCTGGGGCCAACGTCCTGACTTTC. Translated, it gives CASSATDTAGANVLTF.

This clonotype was observed many times. The gene calls are TRBV7-2 and TRBJ2-7, with 9 bases identical to TRBD1. Germline assignment: CDR1 SGHTA and CDR2 FQGNSA. V lost 1 base, J lost 2 bases, and 6 bases stayed unmatched. This CDR3 contains 16 residues. The chain's CDR3 is CASSLDRDRVTYEQYF. In nucleotides, the CDR3 is TGTGCCAGCAGCTTAGACCGGGACAGGGTGACCTACGAGCAGTACTTC.

V is TRBV11-2 and J is TRBJ2-1; D gene uncertain. The CDR3 loop spans 15 amino acids. Germline CDR1 reads SGHAT; CDR2 reads FQNNGV. V dropped 1 base and J dropped 4 bases, with 11 bases sitting between them. This CDR3 is CASSLVTFGYNEQFF. CDR3 DNA sequence: TGTGCCAGCAGCTTAGTCACATTTGGGTACAATGAGCAGTTCTTC.

The CDR3 loop reads CASSLGRGQNQPQHF. Here the CDR3 DNA reads TGTGCCAGCAGCTTAGGTAGGGGGCAAAATCAGCCCCAGCATTTT. This chain connects TRBV7-2 to TRBJ1-5, with 7 nucleotides matching TRBD1. V lost 1 base, J lost 4 bases, and 4 bases stayed unmatched. In germline, CDR1 is SGHTA, CDR2 FQGNSA. This CDR3 is built from 15 residues.

The chain carries TRBV28 and TRBJ2-7; a weak D match, TRBD2 (6 bases). The V gene lost 5 bases and the J gene lost 0 bases, with 14 bases spanning the gap. The CDR3 extends over 15 amino acids. Germline CDR1 reads MDHEN; CDR2 reads SYDVKM. This chain's CDR3 is CASSLAAGGSYEQYF. The CDR3 coding sequence is TGTGCCAGCAGTCTAGCAGCGGGTGGCTCCTACGAGCAGTACTTC.

The CDR3 protein is CASSDPSGRGSGELFF. CDR3 DNA sequence: TGTGCCAGCAGTGACCCTAGCGGGAGGGGTTCCGGGGAGCTGTTTTTT. The J gene is TRBJ2-2, the V gene TRBV6-6; 12 bases map to TRBD2. V lost 5 bases and J lost 6; bases outside the gene matches: 7. The CDR3 is 16 residues long. The germline V gene has CDR1 MNHNY and CDR2 SVGAGI (reference sequence).

This chain uses TRBV12-3 or TRBV12-4 with TRBJ1-1, with D perhaps matching TRBD1 (5 bases). Trimming shortened V by 5 bases and J by 4 bases, and 17 bases separated the two germline ends. This CDR3 has 15 residues. Here the CDR3 reads CASSLPRTIGTEAFF. Here the CDR3 DNA reads TGTGCCAGCAGTCTACCCAGGACAATAGGCACTGAAGCTTTCTTT.